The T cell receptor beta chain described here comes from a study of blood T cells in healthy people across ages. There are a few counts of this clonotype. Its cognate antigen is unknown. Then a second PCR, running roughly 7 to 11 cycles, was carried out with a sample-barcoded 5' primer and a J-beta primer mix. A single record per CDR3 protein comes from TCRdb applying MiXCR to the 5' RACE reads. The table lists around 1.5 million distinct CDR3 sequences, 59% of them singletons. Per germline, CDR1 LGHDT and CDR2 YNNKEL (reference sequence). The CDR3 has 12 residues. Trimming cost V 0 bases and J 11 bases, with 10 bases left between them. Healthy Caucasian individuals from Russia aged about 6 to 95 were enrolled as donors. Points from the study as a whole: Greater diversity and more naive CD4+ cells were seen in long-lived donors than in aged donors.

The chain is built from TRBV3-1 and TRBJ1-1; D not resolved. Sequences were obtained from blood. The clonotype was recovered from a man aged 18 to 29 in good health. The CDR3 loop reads CASSQDGGFAFF. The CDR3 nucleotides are TGTGCCAGCAGCCAAGATGGTGGTTTCGCTTTCTTT.